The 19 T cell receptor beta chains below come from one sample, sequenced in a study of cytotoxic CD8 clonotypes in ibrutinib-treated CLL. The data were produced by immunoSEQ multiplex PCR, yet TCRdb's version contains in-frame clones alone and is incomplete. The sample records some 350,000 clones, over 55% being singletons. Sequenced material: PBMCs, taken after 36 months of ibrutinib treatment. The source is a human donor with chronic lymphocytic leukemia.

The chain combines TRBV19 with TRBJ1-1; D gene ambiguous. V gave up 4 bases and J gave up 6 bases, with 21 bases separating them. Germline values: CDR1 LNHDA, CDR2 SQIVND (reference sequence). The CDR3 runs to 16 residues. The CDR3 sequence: CASSTPKLVRFAEAFF. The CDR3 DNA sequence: TGTGCCAGTAGTACACCCAAGTTGGTACGATTCGCTGAAGCTTTCTTT.

This CDR3 is CAIEHPPHGEQFF. CDR3 in DNA: TGTGCCATCGAACACCCCCCCCATGGTGAGCAGTTCTTC. The gene calls are TRBV10-3 and TRBJ2-1; D remains unclear. V lost 8 bases to trimming and J lost 9 bases, with 17 bases between them. The CDR3 is 13 residues long. Germline V gene lookup returns CDR1 ENHRY and CDR2 SYGVKD.

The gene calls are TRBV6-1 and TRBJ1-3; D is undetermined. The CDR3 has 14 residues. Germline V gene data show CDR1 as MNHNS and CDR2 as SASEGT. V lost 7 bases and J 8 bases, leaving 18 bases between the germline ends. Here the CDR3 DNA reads TGTGCCAGCACCAAACAGAGACTTACAGACACCATATATTTT. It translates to CASTKQRLTDTIYF.

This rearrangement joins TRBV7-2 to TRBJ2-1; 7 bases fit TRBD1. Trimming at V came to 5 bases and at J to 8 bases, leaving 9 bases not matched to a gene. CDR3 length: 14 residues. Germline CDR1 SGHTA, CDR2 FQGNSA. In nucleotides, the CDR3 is TGTGCCAGCAGCCAATGGACAGGAGGCGATGAGCAGTTCTTC. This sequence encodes CASSQWTGGDEQFF.

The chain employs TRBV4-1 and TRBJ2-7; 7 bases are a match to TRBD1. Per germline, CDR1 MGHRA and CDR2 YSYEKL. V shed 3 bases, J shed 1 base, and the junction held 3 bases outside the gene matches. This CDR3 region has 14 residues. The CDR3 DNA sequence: TGCGCCAGCAGCCAGCCGACAGGGTCCTACGAGCAGTACTTC. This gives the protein CASSQPTGSYEQYF.

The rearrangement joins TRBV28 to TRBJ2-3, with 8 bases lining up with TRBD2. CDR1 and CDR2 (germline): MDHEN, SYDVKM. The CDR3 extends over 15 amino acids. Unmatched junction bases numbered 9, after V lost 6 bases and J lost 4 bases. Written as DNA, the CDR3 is TGTGCCAGCAGCCTGGGAAGCGGGAGCGCAGATACGCAGTATTTT. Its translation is CASSLGSGSADTQYF.

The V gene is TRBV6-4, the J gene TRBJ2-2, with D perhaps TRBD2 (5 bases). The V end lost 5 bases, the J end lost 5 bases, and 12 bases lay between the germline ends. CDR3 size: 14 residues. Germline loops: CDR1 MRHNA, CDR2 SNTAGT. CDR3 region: CASSSLAWTGELFF. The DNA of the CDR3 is TGTGCCAGCAGTTCCCTAGCATGGACCGGGGAGCTGTTTTTT.

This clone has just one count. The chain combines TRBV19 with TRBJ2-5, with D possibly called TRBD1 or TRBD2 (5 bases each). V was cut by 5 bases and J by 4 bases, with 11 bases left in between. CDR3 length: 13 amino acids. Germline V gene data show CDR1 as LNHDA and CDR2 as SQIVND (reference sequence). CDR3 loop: CASSPGTVETQYF. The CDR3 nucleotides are TGTGCCAGTAGTCCCGGGACGGTAGAGACCCAGTACTTC.

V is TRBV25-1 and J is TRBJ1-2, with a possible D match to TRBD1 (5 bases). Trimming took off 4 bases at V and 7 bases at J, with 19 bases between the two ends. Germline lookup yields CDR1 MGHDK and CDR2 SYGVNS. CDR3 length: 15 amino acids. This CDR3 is CASSASLGGASGYTF. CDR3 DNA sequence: TGTGCCAGCAGTGCTTCGCTGGGAGGGGCGTCTGGCTACACCTTC.

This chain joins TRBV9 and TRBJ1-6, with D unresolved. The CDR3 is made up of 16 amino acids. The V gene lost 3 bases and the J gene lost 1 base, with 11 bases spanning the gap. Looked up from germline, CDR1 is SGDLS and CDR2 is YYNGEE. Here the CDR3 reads CASSAAQGSYNSPLHF. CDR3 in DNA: TGTGCCAGCAGCGCCGCCCAAGGGTCCTATAATTCACCCCTCCACTTT.

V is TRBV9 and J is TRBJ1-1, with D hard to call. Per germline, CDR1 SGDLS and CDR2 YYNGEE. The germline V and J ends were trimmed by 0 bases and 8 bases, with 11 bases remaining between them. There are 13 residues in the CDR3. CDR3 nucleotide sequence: TGTGCCAGCAGCGTAGCCCTAAGAACAGAAGCTTTCTTT. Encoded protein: CASSVALRTEAFF.

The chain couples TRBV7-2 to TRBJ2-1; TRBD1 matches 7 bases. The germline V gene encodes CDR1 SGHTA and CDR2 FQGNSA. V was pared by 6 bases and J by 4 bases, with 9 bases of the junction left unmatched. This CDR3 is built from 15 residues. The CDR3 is CASSRGLRSYNEQFF. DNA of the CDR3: TGTGCCAGCAGTAGGGGGCTACGTTCATACAATGAGCAGTTCTTC.

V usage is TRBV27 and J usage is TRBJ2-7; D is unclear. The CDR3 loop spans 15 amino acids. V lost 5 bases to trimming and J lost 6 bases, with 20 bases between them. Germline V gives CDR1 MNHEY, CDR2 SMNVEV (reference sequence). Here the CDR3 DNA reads TGTGCCAGCAGTCCCGTCCTTGTTGTGGTCTCCGAGCAGTACTTC. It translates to CASSPVLVVVSEQYF.

As DNA, the CDR3 is TGTGCCAGCAGAGCGACCACTAGCGGGTCACCCTACGAGCAGTACTTC. Amino acid sequence: CASRATTSGSPYEQYF. V and J are TRBV27 and TRBJ2-7; TRBD2 aligns across 9 bases. Germline V gene lookup returns CDR1 MNHEY and CDR2 SMNVEV (reference sequence). V was clipped by 6 bases and J by 2 bases; unmatched bases: 11. This CDR3 spans 16 amino acids.

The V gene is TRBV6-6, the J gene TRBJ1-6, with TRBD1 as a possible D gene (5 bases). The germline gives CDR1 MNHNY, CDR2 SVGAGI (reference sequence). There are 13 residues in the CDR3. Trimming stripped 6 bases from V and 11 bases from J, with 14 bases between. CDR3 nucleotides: TGTGCCAGCAGCGATTCAGGGCGGGCACCCCTCCACTTT. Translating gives CASSDSGRAPLHF.

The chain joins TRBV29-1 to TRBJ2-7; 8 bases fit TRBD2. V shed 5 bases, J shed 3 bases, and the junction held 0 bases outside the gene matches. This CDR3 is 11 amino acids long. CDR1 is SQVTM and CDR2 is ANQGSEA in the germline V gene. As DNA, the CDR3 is TGCAGCGTTACTAGCGGCTACGAGCAGTACTTC. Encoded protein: CSVTSGYEQYF.

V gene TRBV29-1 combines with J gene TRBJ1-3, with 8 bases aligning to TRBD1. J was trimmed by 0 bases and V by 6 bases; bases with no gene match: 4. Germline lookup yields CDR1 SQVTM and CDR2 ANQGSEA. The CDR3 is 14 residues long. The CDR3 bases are TGCAGCGTCACAGGGGGGGGCTCTGGAAACACCATATATTTT. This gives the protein CSVTGGGSGNTIYF. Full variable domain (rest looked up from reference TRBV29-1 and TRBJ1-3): SAVISQKPSRDICQRGTSLTIQCQVDSQVTMMFWYRQQPGQSLTLIATANQGSEATYESGFVIDKFPISRPNLTFSTLTVSNMSPEDSSIYLCSVTGGGSGNTIYFGEGSWLTVV.

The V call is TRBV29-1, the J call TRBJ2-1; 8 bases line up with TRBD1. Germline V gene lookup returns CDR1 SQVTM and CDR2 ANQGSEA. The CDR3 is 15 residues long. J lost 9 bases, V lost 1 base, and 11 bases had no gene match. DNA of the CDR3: TGCAGCGTTGAAGGGACAGGGTCGTTCTTCGGTGAGCAGTTCTTC. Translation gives CSVEGTGSFFGEQFF.

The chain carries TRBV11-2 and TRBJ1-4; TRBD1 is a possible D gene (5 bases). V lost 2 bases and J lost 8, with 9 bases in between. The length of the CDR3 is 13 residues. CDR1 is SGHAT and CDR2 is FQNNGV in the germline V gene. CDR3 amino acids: CASSLLWDEKLFF. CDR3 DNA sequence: TGTGCCAGCAGCTTACTTTGGGACGAAAAACTGTTTTTT.